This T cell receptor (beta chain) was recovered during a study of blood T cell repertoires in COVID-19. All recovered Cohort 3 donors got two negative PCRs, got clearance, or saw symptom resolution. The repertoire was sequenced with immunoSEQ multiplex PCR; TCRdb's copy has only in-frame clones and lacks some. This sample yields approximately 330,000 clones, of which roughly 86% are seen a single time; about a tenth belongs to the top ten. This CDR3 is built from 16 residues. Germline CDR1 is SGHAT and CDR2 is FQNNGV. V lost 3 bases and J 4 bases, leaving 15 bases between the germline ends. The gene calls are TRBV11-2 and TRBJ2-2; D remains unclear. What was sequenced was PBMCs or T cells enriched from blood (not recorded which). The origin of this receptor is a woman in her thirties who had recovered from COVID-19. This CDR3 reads CASSFNPSKSTGELFF. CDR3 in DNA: TGTGCCAGCAGCTTTAACCCTTCTAAGTCCACCGGGGAGCTGTTTTTT.